This TCR beta chain was found in a study of CD8+CD57+ T cells in acquired aplastic anemia. This clonotype was recorded at least ten times. The V gene's germline CDR1 is SGHTA and CDR2 FQGNSA. The CDR3 runs 14 residues. With 7 bases clipped from V and 7 bases from J, the junction kept 8 bases outside the gene matches. The template used for profiling TCR beta VDJ and CDR3 was genomic DNA. TCRdb ran MiXCR on the reads and lists one entry per CDR3 protein. The profile shows under 200,000 distinct CDR3 sequences, around 48% of them singletons. Patients selected for sequencing had displayed CD8+CD57+ cell expansion by flow cytometry.

V is TRBV7-2 and J is TRBJ2-1, with TRBD1 identical over 9 bases. Sequenced sample: sorted CD4+, CD8+, or CD8+CD57+ T cells (not recorded which) from PBMCs. The TCR was taken from a human donor with aplastic anemia. As DNA, the CDR3 is TGTGCCAGCACCGAGGACAGGGGAAGGAATGAGCAGTTCTTC. It translates to CASTEDRGRNEQFF.